A single sample gave rise to the 24 T cell receptor beta chains below, sequenced in a study of blood T cell repertoires in COVID-19. Profiling relied on immunoSEQ multiplex PCR, and the TCRdb table lists in-frame clones only, not all of them. This sample has over 95,000 clones, with 70% to 90% found just once. Sequences were obtained from peripheral blood. The receptors come from a woman in her seventies who had recovered from COVID-19.

The V gene is TRBV11-2, the J gene TRBJ2-5, with unresolved D. CDR1 SGHAT and CDR2 FQNNGV come from the germline V gene. Trimming removed 6 bases from V and 5 bases from J, with 7 bases in between. The CDR3 is 11 residues long. CDR3: CASRFGETQYF. For the CDR3, the DNA is TGTGCCAGCAGATTCGGGGAGACCCAGTACTTC. The entire variable domain, with the rest obtained from reference TRBV11-2 and TRBJ2-5, is as follows: EAGVAQSPRYKIIEKRQSVAFWCNPISGHATLYWYQQILGQGPKLLIQFQNNGVVDDSQLPKDRFSAERLKGVDSTLKIQPAKLEDSAVYLCASRFGETQYFGPGTRLLVL.

The chain has TRBV28 and TRBJ1-5; a weak D match, TRBD1 (5 bases). V gave up 0 bases and J gave up 5 bases, with 8 bases separating them. CDR3 length equals 14 residues. The germline CDR1 and CDR2 sequences are MDHEN and SYDVKM. The CDR3 reads CASSLWGPHQPQHF. The CDR3 DNA reads TGTGCCAGCAGTTTATGGGGGCCCCATCAGCCCCAGCATTTT.

The chain carries TRBV30 and TRBJ1-6, with D perhaps matching TRBD1 (6 bases). Germline V gene data show CDR1 as GTSNPN and CDR2 as SVGIG (reference sequence). Trimming removed 4 bases from V and 14 bases from J, with 12 bases in between. The CDR3 runs to 11 residues. This CDR3 is CAWNHREALHF. The CDR3 DNA sequence: TGTGCCTGGAACCACAGGGAAGCCCTCCACTTT.

This clone was observed a handful of times. The chain recombines TRBV12-3 or TRBV12-4 with TRBJ1-4; 7 bases are shared with TRBD1. V trimming: 8 bases; J trimming: 11 bases; junction bases outside the gene matches: 8. This CDR3 contains 12 residues. The CDR3 region is CASGPRGRKLFF. CDR3 sequence (DNA): TGTGCCAGCGGCCCGAGGGGGCGTAAACTGTTTTTT.

This clone was found once. The V gene is TRBV10-3, the J gene TRBJ2-7, with TRBD1 identical over 10 bases. The length of the CDR3 is 14 residues. CDR1 is ENHRY and CDR2 is SYGVKD in the germline V gene. The trim removed 4 bases at V and 6 bases at J, leaving 6 bases unmatched. The CDR3 reads CAISASDRGLEQYF. As DNA, the CDR3 is TGTGCCATCAGTGCAAGCGACAGGGGGCTCGAGCAGTACTTC.

The chain recombines TRBV27 with TRBJ2-7; possibly TRBD2 for D (6 bases). The CDR3 sequence is 16 residues long. Trimming took off 1 base at V and 3 bases at J, with 16 bases between the two ends. In germline, CDR1 is MNHEY, CDR2 SMNVEV (reference sequence). This CDR3 is CASSLLPGTGDYEQYF. The CDR3 DNA reads TGTGCCAGCAGTTTATTACCAGGGACTGGGGACTACGAGCAGTACTTC.

The chain carries TRBV28 and TRBJ2-2, with TRBD2 matching over 8 bases. The CDR3 extends over 16 amino acids. Germline V CDR1 and CDR2: MDHEN, SYDVKM. V shed 7 bases and J 1 base; nucleotides not matched to a gene: 8. For the CDR3, the DNA is TGTGCCAGCACCCTCCCGACTAGCGAGAACACCGGGGAGCTGTTTTTT. Residues: CASTLPTSENTGELFF.

This sequence joins TRBV3-1 (or the pseudogene TRBV3-2) and TRBJ1-2; maybe TRBD1 (5 bases). The CDR3 is made up of 14 amino acids. CDR1 is LGHDT, CDR2 YNNKEL, per germline (reference sequence). V lost 4 bases, J lost 5 bases, and 14 bases lay in between. The CDR3 region is CASSLRVMGYGYTF. CDR3 coding DNA: TGTGCCAGCAGCCTCAGGGTGATGGGTTATGGCTACACCTTC.

This clone came up once. The chain is built from TRBV29-1 and TRBJ1-2; a possible D gene is TRBD1 (5 bases). This CDR3 is built from 11 residues. Germline CDR1 and CDR2: SQVTM and ANQGSEA. Trimming cost V 3 bases and J 8 bases, with 10 bases left between them. CDR3: CSVEKTAGYTF. CDR3 bases: TGCAGCGTTGAGAAGACAGCCGGCTACACCTTC.

J is TRBJ2-1 and V is TRBV3-1 (or the pseudogene TRBV3-2); the D gene is possibly TRBD1 (8 bases). CDR3 length equals 17 residues. Trimming stripped 4 bases from V and 1 base from J, with 17 bases between. From germline, CDR1 is LGHDT and CDR2 YNNKEL (reference sequence). CDR3 sequence reads: CASSPRAGQESYNEQFF. Here the CDR3 DNA reads TGTGCCAGCAGCCCGAGAGCGGGACAGGAGTCCTACAATGAGCAGTTCTTC.

V usage is TRBV5-4 and J usage is TRBJ2-5, with no clear D. The germline gives CDR1 SGHNT, CDR2 YYREEE (reference sequence). CDR3 length equals 13 residues. Trimming took off 4 bases at V and 2 bases at J, with 9 bases between the two ends. The CDR3 reads CASSPWAQETQYF. Here the CDR3 DNA reads TGTGCCAGCAGCCCCTGGGCGCAAGAGACCCAGTACTTC.

This clone was counted once. The rearrangement joins TRBV4-1 to TRBJ1-1; possible D gene TRBD1, 5 bases. The V and J ends lost 0 bases and 4 bases respectively, with 9 bases between them. CDR3 size: 14 residues. The germline gives CDR1 MGHRA, CDR2 YSYEKL. In DNA form, the CDR3 reads TGCGCCAGCAGCCAAGATTGGGGGGGCACTGAAGCTTTCTTT. This sequence encodes CASSQDWGGTEAFF.

The CDR3 reads CASSYVKANTEAFF. As DNA, the CDR3 is TGTGCCAGCAGTTACGTAAAAGCGAACACTGAAGCTTTCTTT. V usage is TRBV6-2 or TRBV6-3 and J usage is TRBJ1-1, with no clear D. CDR3 length equals 14 residues. CDR1 and CDR2 from the germline V gene are MNHEY and SVGEGT. The V gene lost 2 bases and the J gene lost 1 base, with 8 bases spanning the gap.

The V gene is TRBV7-9, the J gene TRBJ2-5; 7 bases align to TRBD2. There are 13 residues in the CDR3. Germline V CDR1 and CDR2: SEHNR, FQNEAQ (reference sequence). With V trimmed by 5 bases and J by 5 bases, 5 bases remained unmatched. For the CDR3, the DNA is TGTGCCAGCAGCCCCGGGGGGTGGGAGACCCAGTACTTC. Its translation: CASSPGGWETQYF.

This clone was seen a few times. The V and J genes are TRBV5-1 and TRBJ1-2; TRBD1 aligns across 7 bases. The CDR3 contains 16 residues. The V and J ends lost 3 bases and 2 bases, in that order; junction bases with no gene match: 10. CDR1 is SGHRS and CDR2 is YFSETQ in the germline V gene. This chain's CDR3 is CASSYSAGQLNYGYTF. The CDR3 region has the DNA TGCGCCAGCAGCTACTCGGCGGGACAGCTCAACTATGGCTACACCTTC. The full variable domain, its missing parts supplied by reference TRBV5-1 and TRBJ1-2, is KAGVTQTPRYLIKTRGQQVTLSCSPISGHRSVSWYQQTPGQGLQFLFEYFSETQRNKGNFPGRFSGRQFSNSRSEMNVSTLELGDSALYLCASSYSAGQLNYGYTFGSGTRLTVV.

V gene TRBV11-1 combines with J gene TRBJ1-1; unclear D gene. The CDR3 sequence is 13 residues long. Germline assignment: CDR1 SGHAT and CDR2 FQDESV (reference sequence). V lost 3 bases to trimming and J lost 7 bases, with 12 bases between them. The CDR3 DNA is TGTGCCAGCAGCTTTACCCCGGGTAGTGAAGCTTTCTTT. Translating it yields CASSFTPGSEAFF.

This sequence joins TRBV28 and TRBJ2-2; 8 bases fit TRBD1. This CDR3 region has 15 residues. The V gene end was trimmed by 6 bases and the J gene end by 3 bases; junction bases not matched to a gene: 6. Per germline, CDR1 MDHEN and CDR2 SYDVKM. In DNA, the CDR3 is TGTGCCAGCAGCCGACAGGGGTCCTACACCGGGGAGCTGTTTTTT. Translated: CASSRQGSYTGELFF.

The V gene is TRBV5-1, the J gene TRBJ2-1, with 7 bases matching TRBD2. The germline CDR1 and CDR2 sequences are SGHRS and YFSETQ. J gave up 7 bases and V 0 bases, and 13 bases lay outside the gene matches. The CDR3 covers 17 residues. The CDR3 coding sequence is TGCGCCAGCAGCTTGGTGACGGGGGGAGGGATCGGGAATGAGCAGTTCTTC. The encoded protein is CASSLVTGGGIGNEQFF.

The rearrangement links TRBV28 to TRBJ2-7; D unresolved. The V end lost 3 bases, the J end lost 0 bases, and 12 bases lay between the germline ends. CDR1 and CDR2 from the germline V gene are MDHEN and SYDVKM. The CDR3 extends over 15 amino acids. This CDR3 is CASSFLSGYSYEQYF. The CDR3 DNA reads as TGTGCCAGCAGTTTCCTCTCAGGATACTCCTACGAGCAGTACTTC.

The chain combines TRBV7-9 with TRBJ2-1; 14 nucleotides match TRBD2. This CDR3 is 17 amino acids long. Germline V gene data show CDR1 as SEHNR and CDR2 as FQNEAQ (reference sequence). V dropped 4 bases and J dropped 9; count of bases not matched to a gene: 11. The CDR3 nucleotides read TGTGCCAGCAGCTCAGTACTGACTAGCGGGGGGGCCGGTGAGCAGTTCTTC. Its translation: CASSSVLTSGGAGEQFF.

The V call is TRBV5-1, the J call TRBJ1-5, with D possibly being TRBD1 (5 bases). The CDR3 has 16 residues. V dropped 0 bases and J dropped 0 bases, with 10 bases sitting between them. The germline gives CDR1 SGHRS, CDR2 YFSETQ. The CDR3 protein is CASSLEGLNSNQPQHF. In DNA form, the CDR3 reads TGCGCCAGCAGCTTGGAGGGACTTAATAGCAATCAGCCCCAGCATTTT.

This chain connects TRBV7-9 to TRBJ2-3; possibly TRBD2 for D (5 bases). Trimming shortened V by 5 bases and J by 0 bases, and 9 bases separated the two germline ends. This CDR3 has 14 amino acids. CDR1 and CDR2 (germline): SEHNR, FQNEAQ (reference sequence). This CDR3 is CASSGRASTDTQYF. CDR3 DNA: TGTGCCAGCAGCGGGCGGGCTAGCACAGATACGCAGTATTTT.

The chain joins TRBV5-6 to TRBJ1-1; no clear D. This CDR3 is built from 13 residues. The germline V and J ends were trimmed by 6 bases and 4 bases, with 13 bases remaining between them. Germline CDR1 is SGHDT and CDR2 is YYEEEE. The CDR3 bases are TGTGCCAGCAACCGTGGACTAGGCACTGAAGCTTTCTTT. Amino acid sequence: CASNRGLGTEAFF.

The chain links TRBV7-2 to TRBJ1-5, with 7 bases aligning to TRBD1. The junction had 6 bases not matched to a gene; V was cut back by 5 bases and J by 5 bases. The CDR3 loop spans 14 amino acids. CDR1 is SGHTA and CDR2 is FQGNSA in the germline V gene. The CDR3 DNA reads as TGTGCCAGCAGCCCTGGACAGGACGATCAGCCCCAGCATTTT. Protein sequence: CASSPGQDDQPQHF.